This T cell receptor beta chain was captured in a study of blood T cell repertoires in COVID-19. Study overall: From the United States, Italy and Spain came samples of acute and convalescent COVID-19. Sources were T cells, B-cell-depleted T cells, or PBMCs; the material itself was cDNA or gDNA.

The V and J ends lost 0 bases and 7 bases respectively, with 11 bases between them. The germline gives CDR1 GTSNPN, CDR2 SVGIG (reference sequence). This CDR3 has 13 residues. Per the original data handling: It was from reference gene primer amplification that nucleated cell counts were estimated. Some clones are missing from TCRdb's copy, which holds only in-frame ones; the method was immunoSEQ multiplex PCR. The D gene and trimming were derived from the DNA, and the V and J assignments and clone size from that table. The table has roughly 140,000 clones, around four fifths seen once. The chain couples TRBV30 to TRBJ2-3, with D tentatively TRBD2 (5 bases). Sequencing was done on a sample of peripheral blood. This receptor was obtained from a human donor in a cohort sampled during active COVID-19. CDR3 amino acids: CAWSVREGNTQYF. The DNA for the CDR3 is TGTGCCTGGAGTGTACGTGAGGGTAATACGCAGTATTTT.